These 23 T cell receptor beta chains were sequenced from one sample in a study of control samples from healthy donors and cancer patients. Method: immunoSEQ multiplex PCR; TCRdb's copy keeps in-frame clones and lacks some. In the table there are some 130,000 clones, 92% of which are singletons. Sequencing was carried out using blood. These receptors all stem from a woman in her 50s in good health.

The chain employs TRBV5-4 and TRBJ1-6; no clear D. Trimming took off 3 bases at V and 0 bases at J, with 7 bases between the two ends. This CDR3 has 15 residues. Germline V lookup: CDR1 SGHNT, CDR2 YYREEE (reference sequence). The CDR3 region is CASSSWSSYNSPLHF. In DNA, the CDR3 is TGTGCCAGCAGCTCGTGGAGCTCCTATAATTCACCCCTCCACTTT. The variable domain in full, completed from reference TRBV5-4 and TRBJ1-6, reads ETGVTQSPTHLIKTRGQQVTLRCSSQSGHNTVSWYQQALGQGPQFIFQYYREEENGRGNFPPRFSGLQFPNYSSELNVNALELDDSALYLCASSSWSSYNSPLHFGNGTRLTVT.

This clone has a single count. V is TRBV5-1 and J is TRBJ1-1; D is possibly TRBD1 (5 bases). Germline CDR1 and CDR2: SGHRS and YFSETQ. V shed 0 bases and J shed 5 bases, with 14 bases lying between them. The CDR3 loop spans 15 amino acids. For the CDR3, the DNA is TGCGCCAGCAGCTTGGCCGCAGGGTTGGGGACTGAAGCTTTCTTT. The encoded protein is CASSLAAGLGTEAFF.

The rearrangement links TRBV19 to TRBJ2-3, with D possibly being TRBD2 (7 bases). Germline V gene data show CDR1 as LNHDA and CDR2 as SQIVND (reference sequence). The CDR3 has 16 amino acids. V lost 2 bases to trimming and J lost 7 bases, with 19 bases between them. The CDR3 DNA is TGTGCCAGTAGTATAAAGGGGGGGGTGGTGGCAAATACGCAGTATTTT. This gives the protein CASSIKGGVVANTQYF.

This clone was picked up one time. This sequence joins TRBV20-1 and TRBJ2-7, with unresolved D. Trimming stripped 6 bases from V and 3 bases from J, with 9 bases between. CDR3 length equals 11 residues. Germline values: CDR1 DFQATT, CDR2 SNEGSKA (reference sequence). Written as DNA, the CDR3 is TGCAGTGCAGGCGTAGACTACGAGCAGTACTTC. It specifies CSAGVDYEQYF.

The chain couples TRBV23-1 to TRBJ1-6; the match to TRBD1 covers 7 bases. TRBV23-1 is known as an ORF, though its function is uncertain. The CDR3 extends over 14 amino acids. V dropped 3 bases and J dropped 7; count of bases not matched to a gene: 3. This chain's CDR3 is CASSHLRGNSPLHF. DNA for the CDR3: TGCGCCAGCAGTCACCTCAGGGGGAATTCACCCCTCCACTTT.

The chain joins TRBV7-9 to TRBJ1-1; no reliable D call. V lost 5 bases to trimming and J lost 0 bases, with 13 bases between them. The CDR3 loop spans 15 amino acids. CDR1 is SEHNR, CDR2 FQNEAQ, per germline (reference sequence). Here the CDR3 DNA reads TGTGCCAGCAGCCCCGTGGGTGGGGTGAACACTGAAGCTTTCTTT. Translating gives CASSPVGGVNTEAFF.

CDR3 nucleotides: TGTGCCAGCAGTTTTTTAAGTGTCGCTAGCGCTGGGAGCTCCTACGAGCAGTACTTC. Translation: CASSFLSVASAGSSYEQYF. The chain joins TRBV28 to TRBJ2-7, with D possibly TRBD2 on 6 matching bases. The CDR3 contains 19 residues. Per germline, CDR1 MDHEN and CDR2 SYDVKM. V shed 3 bases and J shed 0 bases, with 24 bases lying between them.

This chain uses TRBV12-3 or TRBV12-4 with TRBJ2-7; D is ambiguous. The V and J ends lost 3 bases and 3 bases respectively, with 9 bases between them. This CDR3 has 13 residues. In nucleotides, the CDR3 is TGTGCCAGCAGTTTTGGGTCTTACTACGAGCAGTACTTC. It yields the protein CASSFGSYYEQYF.

This chain uses TRBV12-5 with TRBJ1-3, with 10 positions matching TRBD1. V gave up 4 bases and J gave up 2 bases; unmatched junction bases: 2. The CDR3 contains 15 residues. Germline V lookup: CDR1 LGHNT, CDR2 FRNRAP. The CDR3 nucleotides are TGTGCTAGTGGTTCCGGACAGGGGGCTGGAAACACCATATATTTT. Translated, it gives CASGSGQGAGNTIYF.

The chain is built from TRBV18 and TRBJ1-4; D gene ambiguous. Looked up from germline, CDR1 is KGHSH and CDR2 is LQKENI. This CDR3 has 16 residues. Trimming shortened V by 4 bases and J by 4 bases, and 16 bases separated the two germline ends. The CDR3 reads CASSLIGEVVNEKLFF. CDR3 sequence (DNA): TGTGCCAGCTCACTAATCGGGGAAGTGGTTAATGAAAAACTGTTTTTT.

The chain carries TRBV3-1 (or the pseudogene TRBV3-2) and TRBJ2-7, with 10 bases matching TRBD1. Germline trimming cut 5 bases from V and 6 bases from J; bases unmatched to any gene: 7. CDR1 LGHDT and CDR2 YNNKEL come from the germline V gene (reference sequence). The CDR3 totals 14 residues. In nucleotides, the CDR3 is TGTGCCAGCAGCGTCAGACAGGGGGCGGGCGAGCAGTACTTC. Encoded protein: CASSVRQGAGEQYF.

The V call is TRBV5-6, the J call TRBJ1-1, with D tentatively TRBD1 (6 bases). The CDR3 runs 12 residues. CDR1 and CDR2 from the germline V gene are SGHDT and YYEEEE. Trimming stripped 4 bases from V and 4 bases from J, with 8 bases between. CDR3 coding DNA: TGTGCCAGCAGCGGGACAACCACTGAAGCTTTCTTT. Translated: CASSGTTTEAFF.

The chain carries TRBV4-1 and TRBJ2-7, with 14 bases identical to TRBD2. Trimming cost V 4 bases and J 2 bases; bases outside gene matches: 16. CDR3 size: 20 residues. CDR1 MGHRA and CDR2 YSYEKL come from the germline V gene. CDR3: CASSRLGLAGGPTSPYEQYF. The CDR3 DNA reads TGCGCCAGCAGCCGCCTCGGACTAGCGGGGGGCCCAACCTCCCCCTACGAGCAGTACTTC.

The gene calls are TRBV14 and TRBJ2-1, with D perhaps given as TRBD1 or TRBD2 (7 bases each). This CDR3 comprises 15 residues. CDR1 SGHDN and CDR2 FVKESK come from the germline V gene. V gave up 0 bases and J gave up 8 bases, with 14 bases separating them. The CDR3 nucleotides are TGTGCCAGCAGCCAAGACAAGACAGGGAGGGATGAGCAGTTCTTC. Encoded protein: CASSQDKTGRDEQFF.

The chain joins TRBV5-4 to TRBJ2-3; no firm D call. Germline assignment: CDR1 SGHNT and CDR2 YYREEE (reference sequence). Trimming took off 4 bases at V and 6 bases at J, with 12 bases between the two ends. The CDR3 contains 13 residues. The CDR3 loop reads CASSEAPWDTQYF. For the CDR3, the DNA is TGTGCCAGCAGCGAGGCCCCGTGGGATACGCAGTATTTT. Full variable domain (outside the CDR3, taken from reference TRBV5-4 and TRBJ2-3): ETGVTQSPTHLIKTRGQQVTLRCSSQSGHNTVSWYQQALGQGPQFIFQYYREEENGRGNFPPRFSGLQFPNYSSELNVNALELDDSALYLCASSEAPWDTQYFGPGTRLTVL.

The chain has TRBV30 and TRBJ1-4; 7 bases agree with TRBD1. This CDR3 has 16 residues. Per germline, CDR1 GTSNPN and CDR2 SVGIG (reference sequence). The J segment lost 2 bases and the V segment lost 3 bases, leaving 9 bases of the junction unmatched. As DNA, the CDR3 is TGTGCCTGGAGCGCGGGACAGATAATCACTAATGAAAAACTGTTTTTT. This encodes CAWSAGQIITNEKLFF.

The chain employs TRBV19 and TRBJ2-7, with D perhaps given as TRBD1 or TRBD2 (5 bases each). Germline V gene data show CDR1 as LNHDA and CDR2 as SQIVND (reference sequence). V was shortened by 4 bases and J by 5 bases, with 18 bases between the two germline ends. This CDR3 spans 15 amino acids. The CDR3 here is CASSTEVGWGNEQYF. The DNA of the CDR3 is TGTGCCAGTAGTACTGAAGTGGGCTGGGGGAACGAGCAGTACTTC.

The gene calls are TRBV10-3 and TRBJ1-2; 10 positions match TRBD1. Trimming cost V 8 bases and J 5 bases; bases outside gene matches: 5. The CDR3 has 13 amino acids. CDR1 and CDR2 from the germline V gene are ENHRY and SYGVKD. The DNA for the CDR3 is TGTGCCATCGGACAGGGGGTTCGTTATGGCTACACCTTC. Protein sequence: CAIGQGVRYGYTF.

The chain couples TRBV2 to TRBJ2-1; D tentatively fits TRBD1 or TRBD2 (6 bases each). V was clipped by 4 bases and J by 7 bases, with 14 bases between them. The CDR3 contains 14 residues. Germline V gives CDR1 SNHLY, CDR2 FYNNEI. CDR3: CASSVQGRGNEQFF. CDR3 coding DNA: TGTGCCAGCAGTGTCCAGGGGCGGGGAAATGAGCAGTTCTTC.

This chain connects TRBV28 to TRBJ1-2; TRBD1 matches at 7 bases. The CDR3 consists of 15 residues. Per germline, CDR1 MDHEN and CDR2 SYDVKM. The trim removed 7 bases at V and 4 bases at J, leaving 12 bases unmatched. CDR3 in amino acids: CASNEQGQVPYGYTF. CDR3 nucleotide sequence: TGTGCCAGCAACGAACAGGGGCAGGTCCCCTATGGCTACACCTTC.

The CDR3, as DNA: TGTGCCAGTAGTATTGGGACAGGGTTTCGTGAAAAACTGTTTTTT. As protein: CASSIGTGFREKLFF. V is TRBV19 and J is TRBJ1-4; TRBD1 matches at 9 bases. The CDR3 has 15 residues. The V gene's germline CDR1 is LNHDA and CDR2 SQIVND (reference sequence). With 3 bases clipped from V and 7 bases from J, the junction kept 6 bases outside the gene matches.

The chain uses TRBV15 and TRBJ2-1, with 9 bases fitting TRBD2. Germline trimming cut 3 bases from V and 5 bases from J; bases unmatched to any gene: 14. Germline CDR1 reads LNHNV; CDR2 reads YYDKDF (reference sequence). The CDR3 runs to 18 residues. The CDR3 sequence: CATSSVFRAGGPDNEQFF. For the CDR3, the DNA is TGTGCCACCAGCAGCGTATTTAGGGCGGGAGGGCCGGACAATGAGCAGTTCTTC.

The CDR3 DNA reads as TGTGCCAGCAGCCCGGACGGGTCCCGGGTAGGGGAGCAGTACTTC. Protein product: CASSPDGSRVGEQYF. The chain combines TRBV5-4 with TRBJ2-7; D is unresolved. This CDR3 contains 15 residues. Deletions cut 4 bases from V and 7 bases from J, with 21 bases between. Germline V gene data show CDR1 as SGHNT and CDR2 as YYREEE (reference sequence).